This T cell receptor beta chain was sequenced during a study of blood T cell repertoires in COVID-19. Study details: The origin of the acute and convalescent COVID-19 samples was the United States, Italy and Spain. T cells, B-cell-depleted T cells, or PBMCs provided the cDNA or gDNA that served as material.

CDR3 length: 16 amino acids. The germline CDR1 and CDR2 sequences are SEHNR and FQNEAQ (reference sequence). The V segment lost 5 bases and the J segment 4 bases; nucleotides outside the gene matches: 8. Source study methods: Researchers report that nucleated cell counts were estimated from reference gene primer amplification. Using immunoSEQ multiplex PCR, the repertoire was profiled, and TCRdb retains in-frame clones only, with some absent. The V and J calls and clone size are taken from that table; D and trimming were inferred from the DNA. The sample yields around 98,000 clones, roughly 84% seen once.

The receptor's source is a woman in her sixties or seventies with acute or convalescent COVID-19. The sequenced sample was peripheral blood. The genes are TRBV7-9 and TRBJ1-2; TRBD1 matches 12 bases. The CDR3 sequence: CASSAGTGGAFYGYTF. CDR3 nucleotide sequence: TGTGCCAGCAGCGCCGGGACAGGGGGCGCTTTCTATGGCTACACCTTC.